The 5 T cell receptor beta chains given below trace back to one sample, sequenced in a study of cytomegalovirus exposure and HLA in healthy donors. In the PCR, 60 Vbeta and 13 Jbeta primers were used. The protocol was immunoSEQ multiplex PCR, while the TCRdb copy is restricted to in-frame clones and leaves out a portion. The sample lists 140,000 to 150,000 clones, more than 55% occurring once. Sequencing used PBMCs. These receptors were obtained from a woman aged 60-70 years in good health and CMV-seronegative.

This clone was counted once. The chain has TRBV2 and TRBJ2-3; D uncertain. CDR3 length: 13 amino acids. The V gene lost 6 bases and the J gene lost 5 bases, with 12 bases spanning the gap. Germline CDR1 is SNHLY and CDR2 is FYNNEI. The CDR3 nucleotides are TGTGCCAGCAGGAGGTCGGTCCGAGATACGCAGTATTTT. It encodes CASRRSVRDTQYF.

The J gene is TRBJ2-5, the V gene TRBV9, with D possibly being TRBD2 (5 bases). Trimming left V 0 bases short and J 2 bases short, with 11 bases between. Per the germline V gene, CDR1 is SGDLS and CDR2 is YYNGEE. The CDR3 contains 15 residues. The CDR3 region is CASSVGGSWQETQYF. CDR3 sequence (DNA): TGTGCCAGCAGCGTAGGAGGGAGCTGGCAAGAGACCCAGTACTTC.

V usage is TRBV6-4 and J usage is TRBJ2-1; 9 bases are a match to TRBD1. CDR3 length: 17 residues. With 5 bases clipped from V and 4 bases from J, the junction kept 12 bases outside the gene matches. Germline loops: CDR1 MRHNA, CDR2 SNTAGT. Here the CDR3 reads CASSLEAGTGPYNEQFF. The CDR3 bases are TGTGCCAGCAGTCTAGAAGCCGGGACAGGGCCTTACAATGAGCAGTTCTTC.

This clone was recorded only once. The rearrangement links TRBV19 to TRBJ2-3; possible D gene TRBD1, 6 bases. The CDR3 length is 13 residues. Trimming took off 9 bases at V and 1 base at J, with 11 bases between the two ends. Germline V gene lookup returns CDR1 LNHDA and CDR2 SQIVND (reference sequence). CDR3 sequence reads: CASKDRGTDTQYF. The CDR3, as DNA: TGTGCCAGCAAGGACAGAGGCACAGATACGCAGTATTTT.

As DNA, the CDR3 is TGTGCGATCTCCCGGACAACGAACACCGGGGAGCTGTTTTTT. This encodes CAISRTTNTGELFF. The chain joins TRBV6-1 to TRBJ2-2; perhaps TRBD1 as D (5 bases). The CDR3 has 14 amino acids. Germline V gene data show CDR1 as MNHNS and CDR2 as SASEGT.